This is a list of T cell receptor beta chains from one sample in a study of cytomegalovirus exposure and HLA in healthy donors. The protocol was immunoSEQ multiplex PCR, while the TCRdb copy is restricted to in-frame clones and leaves out a portion. The data contain about 140,000 clones, just under 85% of them singletons. Sequencing used PBMCs. All receptors come from a man aged 25 to 40 in good health and CMV-seropositive. CDR3s include the opening cysteine and the closing phenylalanine or tryptophan. A D gene is named only where the DNA matches it firmly. Not all rows give a size; the values are once, few, many and, for expanded clones, a class.

V	J	size	D	CDR3	DNA
TRBV12-1	TRBJ2-1	.	.	CASSSYLAGVPYNEQFF	TGTGCCAGCAGCTCCTATCTGGCGGGAGTCCCCTACAATGAGCAGTTCTTC
TRBV30	TRBJ1-1	.	.	CAWRGGKNRNTEAFF	TGTGCCTGGAGGGGGGGGAAGAACCGGAACACTGAAGCTTTCTTT
TRBV5-1	TRBJ1-5	.	.	CASSFSGGQPQHF	TGCGCCAGCAGCTTCTCGGGTGGTCAGCCCCAGCATTTT
TRBV5-1	TRBJ2-2	.	.	CASNRGGQANTGELFF	TGCGCCAGCAACAGGGGGGGACAGGCGAACACCGGGGAGCTGTTTTTT
TRBV7-9	TRBJ2-7	.	TRBD1	CASSLTGTAGEQYF	TGTGCCAGCAGCTTAACCGGGACAGCCGGCGAGCAGTACTTC
TRBV28	TRBJ1-2	.	.	CASSFSGQSDYGYTF	TGTGCCAGCAGTTTCTCGGGACAATCTGACTATGGCTACACCTTC
TRBV2	TRBJ2-2	.	.	CASSALPGGELFF	TGTGCCAGCAGTGCCCTTCCGGGCGGGGAGCTGTTTTTT
TRBV18	TRBJ1-2	.	.	CASSPTIGADYGYTF	TGTGCCAGCTCACCGACGATAGGGGCGGATTATGGCTACACCTTC
TRBV2	TRBJ1-1	.	.	CASRELMNTEAFF	TGTGCCAGCAGAGAACTAATGAACACTGAAGCTTTCTTT
TRBV18	TRBJ1-1	.	.	CASSQNTEAFF	TGTGCCAGCTCTCAGAACACTGAAGCTTTCTTT
TRBV21-1	TRBJ2-3	few	.	CASSKATGTSGTSTDTQYF	TGTGCCAGCAGCAAAGCAACCGGGACTAGCGGGACGAGCACAGATACGCAGTATTTT
TRBV2	TRBJ1-6	.	TRBD1	CASSGERQGAGSPLHF	TGTGCCAGCAGTGGAGAAAGACAGGGGGCAGGGTCACCCCTCCACTTT
TRBV5-8	TRBJ2-1	.	.	CASSRNGLNNEQFF	TGTGCCAGCAGCCGGAATGGACTAAACAATGAGCAGTTCTTC
TRBV27	TRBJ2-1	.	TRBD2	CASSSRLAGALGGGNEQFF	TGTGCCAGCAGTTCCCGACTAGCGGGAGCCCTGGGGGGTGGCAATGAGCAGTTCTTC
TRBV5-4	TRBJ2-7	.	.	CASKVQGTSYEQYF	TGTGCCAGCAAAGTACAGGGTACCTCCTACGAGCAGTACTTC
TRBV29-1	TRBJ2-3	.	TRBD1	CSVAGTGATDTQYF	TGCAGCGTGGCCGGGACAGGGGCCACAGATACGCAGTATTTT
TRBV5-1	TRBJ1-3	.	.	CASSLTQGFGNTIYF	TGCGCCAGCAGCTTGACTCAGGGGTTTGGAAACACCATATATTTT
TRBV6-5	TRBJ1-2	.	TRBD1	CASSPSGQGNYGYTF	TGTGCCAGCAGTCCCTCGGGACAGGGCAACTATGGCTACACCTTC
TRBV27	TRBJ2-7	.	TRBD2	CASRGTIYEQYF	TGTGCCAGCAGGGGGACTATCTACGAGCAGTACTTC
TRBV18	TRBJ2-2	.	.	CASSPAGGSVNTGELFF	TGTGCCAGCTCACCGGCCGGCGGCAGCGTGAACACCGGGGAGCTGTTTTTT
TRBV13	TRBJ1-6	.	TRBD1	CASRVGQGIYNSPLHF	TGTGCCAGCAGGGTCGGACAGGGGATTTATAATTCACCCCTCCACTTT
TRBV5-6	TRBJ2-3	.	.	CASSFRRQDGADTQYF	TGTGCCAGCAGCTTCCGACGACAGGACGGCGCAGATACGCAGTATTTT
TRBV7-3	TRBJ2-2	.	TRBD2	CASSRVGLAGGPAGELFF	TGTGCCAGCAGCCGCGTTGGTTTAGCGGGAGGGCCGGCCGGGGAGCTGTTTTTT
TRBV18	TRBJ2-3	.	TRBD2	CASSPRPSGGAGTDTQYF	TGTGCCAGCTCACCACGGCCTAGCGGGGGGGCAGGCACAGATACGCAGTATTTT
TRBV5-4	TRBJ1-2	.	TRBD1	CASSLLGQANYGYTF	TGTGCCAGCAGCTTGTTAGGACAGGCGAACTATGGCTACACCTTC
TRBV5-5	TRBJ2-1	.	.	CASSFSPQTSGEQFF	TGTGCCAGCAGCTTTAGCCCCCAAACGTCGGGTGAGCAGTTCTTC
TRBV9	TRBJ2-1	.	TRBD2	CASSVTLAGHNEQFF	TGTGCCAGCAGCGTAACACTAGCGGGTCACAATGAGCAGTTCTTC
TRBV10-3	TRBJ1-5	.	TRBD1	CAISENAGQLSNQPQHF	TGTGCCATCAGTGAGAATGCGGGACAGCTTAGCAATCAGCCCCAGCATTTT
TRBV9	TRBJ2-1	.	.	CASSPDYYNEQFF	TGTGCCAGCAGCCCGGACTACTACAATGAGCAGTTCTTC
TRBV11-3	TRBJ2-7	.	TRBD1	CASSLGKQGYTTYEQYF	TGTGCCAGCAGCTTAGGCAAACAGGGGTATACTACCTACGAGCAGTACTTC
TRBV6-1	TRBJ1-2	.	.	CASSEQNSHGYTF	TGTGCCAGCAGTGAACAGAACAGCCATGGCTACACCTTC
TRBV7-2	TRBJ1-4	.	TRBD1	CASSLGAGGNEKLFF	TGTGCCAGCAGCTTAGGGGCAGGGGGGAATGAAAAACTGTTTTTT
TRBV7-2	TRBJ2-7	.	TRBD1	CASSLAGTGGGNEQYF	TGTGCCAGCAGCTTAGCAGGAACAGGGGGCGGCAACGAGCAGTACTTC
TRBV9	TRBJ2-7	.	.	CASSVVREGGYEQYF	TGTGCCAGCAGCGTAGTTAGGGAGGGGGGGTACGAGCAGTACTTC
TRBV7-6	TRBJ2-7	.	.	CASSLELLREQYF	TGTGCCAGCAGCTTAGAACTCCTTCGCGAGCAGTACTTC
TRBV6-5	TRBJ2-3	.	TRBD1	CASSPTGADTQYF	TGTGCCAGCAGTCCGACAGGGGCAGATACGCAGTATTTT
TRBV4-1	TRBJ1-3	.	.	CASSPPGSLSSGNTIYF	TGCGCCAGCAGCCCTCCCGGGTCACTAAGCTCTGGAAACACCATATATTTT
TRBV2	TRBJ2-5	.	.	CAGAGQFVETQYF	TGTGCCGGCGCAGGGCAATTCGTGGAGACCCAGTACTTC
TRBV27	TRBJ2-5	once	.	CASSLLGGARETQYF	TGTGCCAGCAGTTTATTGGGGGGGGCCAGGGAGACCCAGTACTTC
TRBV5-1	TRBJ2-7	.	TRBD2	CASSLGGGSGVYEQYF	TGCGCCAGCAGCTTGGGAGGCGGGAGTGGAGTCTACGAGCAGTACTTC
TRBV4-2	TRBJ2-4	.	.	CASSQDFGLAVKNIQYF	TGTGCCAGCAGCCAAGATTTTGGCTTAGCCGTCAAAAACATTCAGTACTTC
TRBV28	TRBJ2-7	once	.	CASSRVRSYEQYF	TGTGCCAGCAGTCGAGTAAGAAGCTACGAGCAGTACTTC
TRBV6-9	TRBJ2-7	few	TRBD1	CASSTLGTGVSEQYF	TGTGCCAGCAGTACTCTCGGGACAGGGGTTTCCGAGCAGTACTTC
TRBV6-5	TRBJ1-4	.	.	CASSPQGAGEKLFF	TGTGCCAGCAGCCCTCAAGGGGCCGGGGAAAAACTGTTTTTT
TRBV6-1	TRBJ2-3	.	.	CASSDWGLTDTQYF	TGTGCCAGCAGCGATTGGGGGCTTACAGATACGCAGTATTTT